What follows are 12 T cell receptor beta chains derived from one specimen sequenced in a study of long-term antiretroviral therapy in people with HIV. Survey-level resolution applied to immunoSEQ assay v3.0. Produced via immunoSEQ multiplex PCR; TCRdb's table is partial and in-frame only. The sample shows tens of thousands of clones, about 87% of them seen only once. Specimen: unsorted PBMCs, collected 3.2 years before starting antiretroviral therapy. These receptors were taken from a man between 50 and 59 years old with HIV.

The rearrangement links TRBV5-1 to TRBJ2-5; D possibly corresponds to TRBD1 (6 bases). Trimming left V 2 bases short and J 5 bases short, with 13 bases between. The CDR3 spans 14 residues. Looked up from germline, CDR1 is SGHRS and CDR2 is YFSETQ. The CDR3 nucleotides read TGCGCCAGCAGCTTTGAAGGGGGTTCGGAGACCCAGTACTTC. It encodes CASSFEGGSETQYF.

The chain recombines TRBV5-6 with TRBJ2-7; a weak D match, TRBD2 (6 bases). Germline V gene data show CDR1 as SGHDT and CDR2 as YYEEEE. The CDR3 spans 17 residues. V was cut by 4 bases and J by 0 bases, with 20 bases left in between. The CDR3 region has the DNA TGTGCCAGCAGCCGCGGGGCCCAGACCATTATCTCCTACGAGCAGTACTTC. It specifies CASSRGAQTIISYEQYF.

The chain is built from TRBV28 and TRBJ2-2; 11 bases fit TRBD2. The V segment lost 8 bases and the J segment 2 bases; nucleotides outside the gene matches: 1. The CDR3 runs to 14 residues. Germline CDR1 MDHEN, CDR2 SYDVKM. The CDR3 nucleotides read TGTGCCAGCCTAGCGGGGGGCAACACCGGGGAGCTGTTTTTT. Its translation is CASLAGGNTGELFF.

J is TRBJ1-2 and V is TRBV25-1, with a tentative D call TRBD1 (6 bases). The CDR3 extends over 15 amino acids. In germline, CDR1 is MGHDK, CDR2 SYGVNS. Trimming took 5 bases from V and 7 from J, leaving 20 bases between them. CDR3 sequence (DNA): TGTGCCAGCAGTCCAGCTGACAGGCCTGTTGGTGGCTACACCTTC. Residues: CASSPADRPVGGYTF.

The chain joins TRBV13 to TRBJ1-2; 11 nucleotides match TRBD1. Germline CDR1 PRHDT, CDR2 FYEKMQ (reference sequence). V trimming: 5 bases; J trimming: 4 bases; junction bases outside the gene matches: 3. The CDR3 covers 14 residues. This CDR3 reads CASSGQGAFYGYTF. The CDR3 DNA follows: TGTGCCAGCAGCGGACAGGGGGCCTTCTATGGCTACACCTTC.

This chain connects TRBV2 to TRBJ1-5; tentative D call: TRBD1 (5 bases). Germline-derived CDR1 and CDR2 are SNHLY and FYNNEI. V lost 2 bases to trimming and J lost 5 bases, with 13 bases between them. The CDR3 loop spans 15 amino acids. The CDR3 DNA reads TGTGCCAGCAGTGAATGGAGGGGTTCCGATCAGCCCCAGCATTTT. Encoded protein: CASSEWRGSDQPQHF.

The chain links TRBV13 to TRBJ1-2; D uncertain. V lost 1 base to trimming and J lost 8 bases, with 14 bases between them. This CDR3 comprises 14 residues. Germline assignment: CDR1 PRHDT and CDR2 FYEKMQ (reference sequence). CDR3 bases: TGTGCCAGCAGCTTAGCCCGGCAGGCGTACGGCTACACCTTC. It codes for CASSLARQAYGYTF.

V usage is TRBV10-3 and J usage is TRBJ2-6; D remains ambiguous. The germline gives CDR1 ENHRY, CDR2 SYGVKD. V was clipped by 2 bases and J by 2 bases, with 10 bases between them. The CDR3 loop spans 16 amino acids. The chain's CDR3 is CAISEIAGPGANVLTF. CDR3 sequence (DNA): TGTGCCATCAGTGAGATTGCCGGCCCTGGGGCCAACGTCCTGACTTTC.

The V and J genes are TRBV7-2 and TRBJ2-1; the match to TRBD1 covers 9 bases. Per germline, CDR1 SGHTA and CDR2 FQGNSA. Unmatched junction bases numbered 6, after V lost 5 bases and J lost 1 base. The CDR3 length is 16 residues. CDR3 protein: CASSPVGTGSYNEQFF. CDR3 bases: TGTGCCAGCAGCCCCGTCGGGACAGGGTCCTACAATGAGCAGTTCTTC.

CDR3 nucleotides: TGTGCCAGCAAGTGGGGGCGGGACACTGAAGCTTTCTTT. Translating it yields CASKWGRDTEAFF. The chain recombines TRBV6-5 with TRBJ1-1; D possibly corresponds to TRBD1 (6 bases). The CDR3 covers 13 residues. V was pared by 7 bases and J by 3 bases, with 12 bases between. CDR1 is MNHEY, CDR2 SVGAGI, per germline.

The CDR3 DNA sequence: TGTGCCAGTAGCGGGATTGCGGAAAAACCGGGACAGAACTATGGCTACACCTTC. Amino acids: CASSGIAEKPGQNYGYTF. This rearrangement joins TRBV11-2 to TRBJ1-2, with TRBD1 identical over 7 bases. The CDR3 spans 18 residues. With V trimmed by 9 bases and J by 2 bases, 21 bases remained unmatched. Germline CDR1 SGHAT, CDR2 FQNNGV.

This sequence joins TRBV9 and TRBJ2-2; 7 bases are shared with TRBD1. With V trimmed by 3 bases and J by 2 bases, 10 bases remained unmatched. CDR1 and CDR2 (germline): SGDLS, YYNGEE. The CDR3 contains 17 residues. This CDR3 reads CASSGSLGTANTGELFF. The CDR3 DNA reads as TGTGCCAGCAGCGGGAGCCTCGGGACAGCTAACACCGGGGAGCTGTTTTTT.